This T cell receptor (beta chain) was recorded in a study of graft-versus-host responses after intestinal transplantation. The wider study: Recipients uniformly received anti-thymocyte globulin induction, followed by tacrolimus and steroids for roughly three years.

Some clones are missing from TCRdb's copy, which holds only in-frame ones; the method was immunoSEQ multiplex PCR. The sample lists over 100,000 clones, roughly 96% occurring once. About this clone: The antigen is unknown.

Losses at the gene ends were 1 base for V and 8 bases for J; bases not matched to a gene: 10. Germline CDR1 SGDLS, CDR2 YYNGEE. This CDR3 is built from 16 residues. General study points: The study associated peak circulating GvH clone levels with early post-transplant HvG declines. Detection of GvH clones occurred in recipient marrow, and some had their first appearance in ileum or blood.

The rearrangement uses TRBV9 and TRBJ2-1, with 9 bases matching TRBD2. This sequence originates from a human donor who received an intestinal transplant. This specimen was unstimulated CD8+ T cells sorted from spleen or lymph node cells, taken before intestinal transplant. CDR3 amino acids: CASSVNPGTSSDEQFF. CDR3 DNA sequence: TGTGCCAGCAGCGTAAATCCCGGGACTAGCTCAGATGAGCAGTTCTTC.